This T cell receptor (beta chain) was sequenced for a study of tumor-infiltrating lymphocytes in primary liver carcinoma. Co-extraction of both nucleic acids (RNA and DNA) used about 17-33 mg of unsorted bulk tissue. Using a constant-region primer together with ProtoScript II reverse transcriptase, TCR beta cDNA was made from about 500 ng of total RNA. Nested multiplex PCR, run for three rounds with slightly modified ARM-PCR, yielded TCR beta libraries. The study ran its first two PCR rounds for approximately 10 cycles each, using TRBV1-TRBV30 forward primers and a C-beta reverse primer. TCRdb re-analysed the multiplex PCR reads in MiXCR, keeping a single row per CDR3 protein. The repertoire holds around 120,000 distinct CDR3 sequences, with 65% as singletons. Germline V gives CDR1 SGHTA, CDR2 FQGTGA. The junction had 5 bases not matched to a gene; V was cut back by 5 bases and J by 3 bases. The CDR3 consists of 14 residues.

The rearrangement links TRBV7-3 to TRBJ2-5; 8 bases align to TRBD1. The receptor comes from a woman in her fifties or sixties with primary liver carcinoma and hepatitis B virus infection. Sequencing input: liver tumor tissue from sampling region 1. As to subset: tumor region T1, superior pole. CDR3 DNA sequence: TGTGCCAGCAGCCAGACAGGGGCTAAAGAGACCCAGTACTTC. This encodes CASSQTGAKETQYF. Complete variable domain (other parts from reference TRBV7-3 and TRBJ2-5): GAGVSQTPSNKVTEKGKYVELRCDPISGHTALYWYRQSLGQGPEFLIYFQGTGAADDSGLPNDRFFAVRPEGSVSTLKIQRTERGDSAVYLCASSQTGAKETQYFGPGTRLLVL.